This T cell receptor beta chain was identified during a study of cytomegalovirus exposure and HLA in healthy donors. Study-wide results and caveats: The study recorded 160 or so TCR beta chains that were cytomegalovirus-associated. A later analysis linked a missense DCLRE1C variant to TCR beta V- and J-gene trimming. In a later analysis, most CMV-associated TCR beta chains appeared HLA-restricted. Reportedly, fewer N-insertions than the approximately 700-donor mean appeared in an Asian-associated ancestry cluster in a later analysis.

PCR involved 60 Vbeta and 13 Jbeta primers. Sequencing was performed with immunoSEQ multiplex PCR; in TCRdb, only in-frame clones are kept and a portion is missing. The profile shows about 160,000 clones, approximately 80% of them singletons. This CDR3 comprises 15 residues. The V segment lost 4 bases and the J segment 1 base; nucleotides outside the gene matches: 4. Per germline, CDR1 SNHLY and CDR2 FYNNEI. With regard to this clone: Its antigen is not identified.

This chain uses TRBV2 with TRBJ2-5, with TRBD2 matching 9 bases. Sequenced sample: PBMCs. The sequence was obtained from a man between 50 and 59 years old in good health and CMV-seropositive. The CDR3 DNA sequence: TGTGCCAGCAGTGTTAGCGGGGGCAGCCAAGAGACCCAGTACTTC. Translating gives CASSVSGGSQETQYF.